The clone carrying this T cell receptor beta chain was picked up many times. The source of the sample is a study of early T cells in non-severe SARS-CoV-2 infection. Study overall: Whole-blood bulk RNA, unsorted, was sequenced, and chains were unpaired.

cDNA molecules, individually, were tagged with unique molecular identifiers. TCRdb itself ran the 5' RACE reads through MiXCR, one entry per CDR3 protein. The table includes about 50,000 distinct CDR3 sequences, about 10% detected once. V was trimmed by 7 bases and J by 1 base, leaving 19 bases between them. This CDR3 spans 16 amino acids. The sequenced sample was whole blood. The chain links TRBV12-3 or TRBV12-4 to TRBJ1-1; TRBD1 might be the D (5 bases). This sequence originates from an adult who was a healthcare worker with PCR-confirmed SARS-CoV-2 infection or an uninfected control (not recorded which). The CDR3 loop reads CASTIGSYRKNTEAFF. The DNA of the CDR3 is TGTGCCAGCACCATCGGGTCTTACAGGAAGAACACTGAAGCTTTCTTT.